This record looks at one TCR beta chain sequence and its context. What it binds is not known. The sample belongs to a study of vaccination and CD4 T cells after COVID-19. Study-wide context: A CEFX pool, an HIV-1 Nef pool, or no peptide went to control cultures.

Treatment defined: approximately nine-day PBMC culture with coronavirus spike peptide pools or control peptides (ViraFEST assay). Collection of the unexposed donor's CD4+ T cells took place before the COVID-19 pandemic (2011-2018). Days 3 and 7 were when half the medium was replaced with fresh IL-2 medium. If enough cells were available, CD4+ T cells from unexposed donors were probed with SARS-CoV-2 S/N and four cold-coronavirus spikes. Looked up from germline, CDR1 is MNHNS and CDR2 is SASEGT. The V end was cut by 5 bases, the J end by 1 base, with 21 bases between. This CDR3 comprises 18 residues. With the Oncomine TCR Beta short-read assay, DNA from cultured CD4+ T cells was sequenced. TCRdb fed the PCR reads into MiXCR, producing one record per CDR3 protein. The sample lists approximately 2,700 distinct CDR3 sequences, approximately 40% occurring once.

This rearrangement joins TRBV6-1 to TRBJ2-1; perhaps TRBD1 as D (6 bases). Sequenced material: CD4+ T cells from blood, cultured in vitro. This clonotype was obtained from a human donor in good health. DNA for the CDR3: TGTGCCAGCAGTCCCCGGAAAGTCAGGACAGCGTCCTACAATGAGCAGTTCTTC. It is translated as CASSPRKVRTASYNEQFF.